This TCR beta chain was profiled in a study of post-analysis software for immune sequencing data. Study overall: Patients had relapsing-remitting, secondary progressive or progressive-relapsing multiple sclerosis; some lacked subtype. The study, taken as a whole, reports: Five or six TRBV segments, TRBV5-6, TRBV5-1 and TRBV20-1 among them, were found more frequent in patients than controls. Controls showed significantly higher normalized Chao1 diversity than did multiple sclerosis patients. When the samples were clustered directly with F measure, those that had been prepared in the same batch showed strong co-clustering.

The TCR beta cDNA libraries carried unique molecular identifiers. Each batch of about 0.95 to 10 million T cells produced approximately 470,000 cDNA molecules. TCRdb recomputed calls from the PCR reads with MiXCR, one row per CDR3 protein. The sample lists roughly 620,000 distinct CDR3 sequences; roughly 46% were seen once. In germline, CDR1 is MGHRA, CDR2 YSYEKL. This CDR3 is 16 amino acids long. This clonotype was seen a handful of times. Its target is not known. The J gene is TRBJ2-7, the V gene TRBV4-1; 7 nucleotides line up with TRBD1. The J call may be wrong; the DNA end is better matched by TRBJ2-5. The sequencing input was blood. This TCR derives from a girl aged 5 to 17 with multiple sclerosis. The CDR3 protein is CASSQAVVQGRETQYF. The CDR3 nucleotides are TGCGCCAGCAGCCAAGCGGTCGTACAGGGGCGGGAGACCCAGTACTTC.